Below, 17 T cell receptor beta chains from the same sample are listed, as sequenced in a study of T cells in Graves' hyperthyroidism and ophthalmopathy. Amplification yielded TCR beta CDR3 regions, with RNA transcripts as the source. The study used the HTBI primer set for a first-round RT-PCR of the TCR CDR3. TCRdb reanalysed the multiplex PCR reads using MiXCR and keeps one entry per CDR3 protein. This table holds nearly 750,000 distinct CDR3 sequences, under 45% found once. Material: blood. The receptors shown here come from a woman in her forties with Graves' hyperthyroidism.

The sample holds many counts of this clonotype. The chain carries TRBV24-1 and TRBJ2-7; the D call may be TRBD1 or TRBD2 (5 bases each). Germline V gene lookup returns CDR1 KGHDR and CDR2 SFDVKD. Trimming took off 6 bases at V and 1 base at J, with 12 bases between the two ends. The CDR3 is 14 amino acids. The CDR3 sequence: CATSKDGASYEQYF. In nucleotides, the CDR3 is TGTGCCACCAGTAAGGACGGGGCTTCCTACGAGCAGTACTTC.

This chain joins TRBV7-3 and TRBJ2-3, with a possible D match to TRBD2 (5 bases). The CDR3 extends over 14 amino acids. Germline V gene data show CDR1 as SGHTA and CDR2 as FQGTGA. The V end was cut by 5 bases, the J end by 4 bases, with 13 bases between. The CDR3 sequence: CASSTPSRPDTQYF. The DNA of the CDR3 is TGTGCCAGCAGCACCCCTAGCAGACCAGATACGCAGTATTTT.

The rearrangement joins TRBV7-9 to TRBJ2-5, with TRBD2 matching 7 bases. Germline V gives CDR1 SEHNR, CDR2 FQNEAQ (reference sequence). The V and J ends lost 5 bases and 2 bases, in that order; junction bases with no gene match: 8. The CDR3 extends over 15 amino acids. This chain's CDR3 is CASSPRDYPQETQYF. The CDR3 DNA is TGTGCCAGCAGCCCCCGGGACTACCCACAAGAGACCCAGTACTTC.

The V and J genes are TRBV7-9 and TRBJ1-2, with a weak D call TRBD1 (5 bases). The CDR3 extends over 13 amino acids. Germline V gene lookup returns CDR1 SEHNR and CDR2 FQNEAQ (reference sequence). Trimming took 8 bases from V and 8 from J, leaving 18 bases between them. CDR3 nucleotide sequence: TGTGCCAGCCGACGGGGGATATGGGGCGGCTACACCTTC. Protein sequence: CASRRGIWGGYTF.

This clonotype was seen ten or more times. The chain employs TRBV2 and TRBJ1-3; D may be TRBD1 (6 bases). The germline V gene has CDR1 SNHLY and CDR2 FYNNEI. The CDR3 has 15 amino acids. The V gene lost 6 bases and the J gene lost 4 bases, with 16 bases spanning the gap. In DNA, the CDR3 is TGTGCCAGCAGGGTACAGGGCCTTTGGGGAAACACCATATATTTT. Its translation: CASRVQGLWGNTIYF.

This clonotype has ten or more counts. This sequence joins TRBV28 and TRBJ2-7; 7 bases agree with TRBD1. The length of the CDR3 is 12 residues. J lost 7 bases, V lost 5 bases, and 5 bases had no gene match. The germline V gene encodes CDR1 MDHEN and CDR2 SYDVKM. This chain's CDR3 is CASSPGTVEQYF. CDR3 coding DNA: TGTGCCAGCAGTCCCGGGACAGTGGAGCAGTACTTC.

The count of this clonotype is one. Given the absence of the conserved phenylalanine or tryptophan at the CDR3 end, a read error is likely. The rearrangement uses TRBV4-1 and TRBJ1-6, with 8 bases identical to TRBD1. CDR1 is MGHRA, CDR2 YSYEKL, per germline. V trimming: 3 bases; J trimming: 7 bases; junction bases outside the gene matches: 2. The CDR3 has 14 residues. The CDR3 loop is CASSQRTGNSPLHS. CDR3 bases: TGCGCCAGCAGCCAGCGGACAGGGAATTCACCCCTCCACTCT.

A few counts support this clonotype. The chain combines TRBV7-2 with TRBJ1-5, with D possibly TRBD1 on 6 matching bases. V lost 5 bases and J lost 9, with 20 bases in between. Germline assignment: CDR1 SGHTA and CDR2 FQGNSA. The CDR3 covers 15 residues. Here the CDR3 reads CASSPGASGLRPQHF. The CDR3 coding sequence is TGTGCCAGCAGCCCGGGGGCCTCGGGACTTAGGCCCCAGCATTTT. The full variable domain, with the rest looked up from reference TRBV7-2 and TRBJ1-5, is GAGVSQSPSNKVTEKGKDVELRCDPISGHTALYWYRQSLGQGLEFLIYFQGNSAPDKSGLPSDRFSAERTGGSVSTLTIQRTQQEDSAVYLCASSPGASGLRPQHFGDGTRLSIL.

V gene TRBV20-1 combines with J gene TRBJ1-4; possible D gene TRBD1, 5 bases. CDR3 size: 15 residues. Looked up from germline, CDR1 is DFQATT and CDR2 is SNEGSKA (reference sequence). Deletions cut 0 bases from V and 6 bases from J, with 14 bases between. The CDR3 DNA follows: TGCAGTGCTAGAGATGCAGGGATTGTGTATGAAAAACTGTTTTTT. Amino acids: CSARDAGIVYEKLFF.

V and J are TRBV5-1 and TRBJ2-2; perhaps D is TRBD1 or TRBD2 (5 bases each). Germline CDR1 SGHRS, CDR2 YFSETQ. V was cut by 4 bases and J by 2 bases, with 15 bases left in between. This CDR3 has 16 residues. The CDR3 coding sequence is TGCGCCAGCAGCCCACTAGACAGTTTCAACACCGGGGAGCTGTTTTTT. The encoded protein is CASSPLDSFNTGELFF.

Note on this clonotype: A single base separates this from a much larger clone, so it may be a read error. V gene TRBV7-2 combines with J gene TRBJ2-5; D is perhaps TRBD2 (5 bases). The length of the CDR3 is 14 residues. The ends were cut back, 4 bases at V and 4 bases at J, with 13 bases in the middle. The germline V gene has CDR1 SGHTA and CDR2 FQGNSA. The CDR3 bases are TGTGCCAGCAGCTCCCTCGGGGTGTTAGAGACCCAGTACTTC. Translating gives CASSSLGVLETQYF.

The V call is TRBV20-1, the J call TRBJ1-2; no clear D gene. The germline V gene has CDR1 DFQATT and CDR2 SNEGSKA (reference sequence). The CDR3 extends over 16 amino acids. The V end lost 5 bases, the J end lost 4 bases, and 23 bases lay between the germline ends. CDR3 protein: CSAWTTRPVAPYGYTF. In DNA form, the CDR3 reads TGCAGTGCTTGGACTACTAGACCGGTGGCCCCCTATGGCTACACCTTC.

Concerning this clonotype itself: A much larger clone lies a single base off, so this may be a read error. This chain joins TRBV10-3 and TRBJ1-1, with D possibly being TRBD1 (6 bases). This CDR3 has 15 residues. Germline lookup yields CDR1 ENHRY and CDR2 SYGVKD. The CDR3 protein is CASSYSSRGSTEAFF. In nucleotides, the CDR3 is TGTGCCAGCAGTTACTCGAGCAGGGGAAGCACTGAAGCTTTCTTT.

The chain employs TRBV6-6 and TRBJ2-2; TRBD1 agrees at 7 bases. Trimming at V came to 8 bases and at J to 0 bases, leaving 6 bases not matched to a gene. The CDR3 loop spans 15 amino acids. Germline CDR1 is MNHNY and CDR2 is SVGAGI (reference sequence). Here the CDR3 reads CASRKGQSNTGELFF. CDR3 bases: TGTGCCAGCCGTAAGGGACAGTCGAACACCGGGGAGCTGTTTTTT.

The genes are TRBV10-3 and TRBJ2-5; 9 nucleotides align to TRBD1. TRBJ2-1 matches the DNA end more closely, so the J call is doubtful. The CDR3 is 15 residues long. The germline gives CDR1 ENHRY, CDR2 SYGVKD. CDR3 region: CAISAGTGTYNEQFF. The CDR3 DNA is TGTGCCATCAGTGCAGGGACAGGGACCTACAATGAGCAGTTCTTC.

This clonotype was seen many times. The chain joins TRBV2 to TRBJ1-2; D remains ambiguous. CDR3 size: 13 residues. Germline V gene lookup returns CDR1 SNHLY and CDR2 FYNNEI. V lost 5 bases to trimming and J lost 4 bases, with 11 bases between them. In nucleotides, the CDR3 is TGTGCCAGCAGTTTTCGGCAAATCTATGGCTACACCTTC. It translates to CASSFRQIYGYTF.

The chain uses TRBV19 and TRBJ2-7; 10 bases align to TRBD1. V shed 9 bases and J 5 bases; nucleotides not matched to a gene: 13. The germline V gene encodes CDR1 LNHDA and CDR2 SQIVND (reference sequence). The CDR3 totals 15 residues. CDR3 nucleotide sequence: TGTGCCAGCTCGCAAAGACAGGGGGCGTTCAACGAGCAGTACTTC. Residues: CASSQRQGAFNEQYF.